Each of the 30 T cell receptor beta chains below was sequenced from the same sample in a study of T cells in Graves' hyperthyroidism and ophthalmopathy (dated by TCRdb to between 2018 and 2020). The library came from multiplex PCR. TCRdb records Illumina HiSeq 2000 as the sequencer. Amplification of TCR beta CDR3 regions was carried out from RNA transcripts. The first round of RT-PCR for the TCR CDR3 was performed with the HTBI primer set and the Qiagen OneStep RT-PCR kit. TCRdb reworked the public reads: Q25 trimming with fastp, MiXCR clone assembly, productive beta chains retained. Rows with one shared CDR3 protein collapse into an entry with the most common genes and DNA. The table for this sample lists 330,000 or so distinct CDR3 sequences; roughly 20% of them were counted only once. About a sixth of the sample rests with the top ten. The sample consisted of blood. Receptors originate from a middle-aged woman with Graves' ophthalmopathy.

The gene calls are TRBV20-1 and TRBJ2-2; D unresolved. Germline loops: CDR1 DFQATT, CDR2 SNEGSKA (reference sequence). The V end lost 2 bases, the J end lost 8 bases, and 9 bases lay between the germline ends. The CDR3 loop spans 12 amino acids. The CDR3 reads CSARSASGELFF. CDR3 coding DNA: TGCAGTGCTAGATCGGCGTCTGGGGAGCTGTTTTTT.

This clonotype was observed at least ten times. The V and J genes are TRBV3-1 and TRBJ2-6; no definite D call. V gave up 1 base and J gave up 0 bases, with 7 bases separating them. The CDR3 consists of 16 residues. Germline loops: CDR1 LGHDT, CDR2 YNNKEL (reference sequence). The CDR3 region has the DNA TGTGCCAGCAGCCAAGTAATGGTCTCTGGGGCCAACGTCCTGACTTTC. Its protein is CASSQVMVSGANVLTF.

The table lists this clonotype with a few counts. This chain connects TRBV28 to TRBJ1-2, with 7 positions matching TRBD1. Germline CDR1 reads MDHEN; CDR2 reads SYDVKM. The CDR3 is made up of 15 amino acids. V lost 2 bases to trimming and J lost 4 bases; unmatched junction nucleotides: 7. Here the CDR3 DNA reads TGTGCCAGCAGTTTAAATTCGGGACAGATCTATGGCTACACCTTC. It is translated as CASSLNSGQIYGYTF.

The chain couples TRBV18 to TRBJ2-7, with a weak D call TRBD1 (5 bases). Germline lookup yields CDR1 KGHSH and CDR2 LQKENI. V was pared by 2 bases and J by 1 base, with 12 bases between. CDR3 size: 15 residues. CDR3 loop: CASSPAQGGSYEQYF. The CDR3 DNA follows: TGTGCCAGCTCACCAGCCCAGGGCGGATCCTACGAGCAGTACTTC. Complete variable domain (other parts from reference TRBV18 and TRBJ2-7): NAGVMQNPRHLVRRRGQEARLRCSPMKGHSHVYWYRQLPEEGLKFMVYLQKENIIDESGMPKERFSAEFPKEGPSILRIQQVVRGDSAAYFCASSPAQGGSYEQYFGPGTRLTVT.

The J gene is TRBJ2-5, the V gene TRBV5-1; 9 bases are shared with TRBD1. CDR1 and CDR2 (germline): SGHRS, YFSETQ. V lost 4 bases and J lost 4; bases outside the gene matches: 11. The CDR3 totals 16 residues. CDR3 DNA: TGCGCCAGCAGCCTATTACCCGGGACAGGGTTAGAGACCCAGTACTTC. Residues: CASSLLPGTGLETQYF.

This clonotype occurred many times. V is TRBV6-2 or TRBV6-3 and J is TRBJ2-7; the match to TRBD1 covers 9 bases. Germline CDR1 is MNHEY and CDR2 is SVGEGT. Trimming removed 2 bases from V and 4 bases from J; junction bases left unmatched: 3. This CDR3 is built from 14 residues. The CDR3 loop reads CASSYTGGRYEQYF. The CDR3 coding sequence is TGTGCCAGCAGTTACACAGGGGGCAGGTACGAGCAGTACTTC.

This clonotype was recorded at least ten times. The rearrangement joins TRBV6-5 to TRBJ2-1, with TRBD2 matching over 9 bases. V was pared by 6 bases and J by 0 bases, with 12 bases of the junction left unmatched. Germline V CDR1 and CDR2: MNHEY, SVGAGI. The length of the CDR3 is 18 residues. The CDR3 region is CASRPGTSSLHSYNEQFF. CDR3 nucleotides: TGTGCCAGCAGGCCCGGGACTAGCTCACTACACTCCTACAATGAGCAGTTCTTC.

This clonotype showed up many times. The chain joins TRBV6-2 or TRBV6-3 to TRBJ2-7; 7 nucleotides agree with TRBD2. Trimming removed 5 bases from V and 5 bases from J; junction bases left unmatched: 15. The CDR3 loop spans 16 amino acids. The V gene's germline CDR1 is MNHEY and CDR2 SVGEGT. CDR3 residues: CASSPDHSGPTDEQYF. Here the CDR3 DNA reads TGTGCCAGCAGTCCAGATCATAGCGGGCCCACCGACGAGCAGTACTTC.

This clonotype was seen ten or more times. The chain employs TRBV28 and TRBJ2-7, with 11 positions matching TRBD2. The CDR3 is 18 amino acids. CDR1 and CDR2 (germline): MDHEN, SYDVKM. The J segment lost 7 bases and the V segment lost 2 bases, leaving 16 bases of the junction unmatched. The CDR3 reads CASSLKRGILAGDREQYF. CDR3 nucleotide sequence: TGTGCCAGCAGTTTAAAGCGGGGGATACTAGCGGGAGACAGGGAGCAGTACTTC.

As for this clonotype: Given a much more abundant clone one base away, this may be a read error. The rearrangement uses TRBV12-3 or TRBV12-4 and TRBJ2-2; 7 bases line up with TRBD2. Trimming at V came to 4 bases and at J to 6 bases, leaving 8 bases not matched to a gene. CDR3 length equals 15 residues. The CDR3 sequence is CASSWGTIGAGELFF. The CDR3 bases are TGTGCCAGCAGTTGGGGGACTATCGGGGCCGGGGAGCTGTTTTTT.

This clonotype came up many times. The chain has TRBV5-1 and TRBJ2-2, with TRBD1 as a possible D gene (5 bases). Per the germline V gene, CDR1 is SGHRS and CDR2 is YFSETQ. V lost 1 base and J lost 3, with 10 bases in between. The length of the CDR3 is 15 residues. The CDR3 coding sequence is TGCGCCAGCAGCTTGTCAGGGCTGTACACCGGGGAGCTGTTTTTT. It is translated as CASSLSGLYTGELFF. Looking up the rest from reference TRBV5-1 and TRBJ2-2 gives the full variable domain: KAGVTQTPRYLIKTRGQQVTLSCSPISGHRSVSWYQQTPGQGLQFLFEYFSETQRNKGNFPGRFSGRQFSNSRSEMNVSTLELGDSALYLCASSLSGLYTGELFFGEGSRLTVL.

There are a few counts of this clonotype. The chain employs TRBV30 and TRBJ1-2, with 8 bases aligning to TRBD1. In germline, CDR1 is GTSNPN, CDR2 SVGIG (reference sequence). CDR3 length: 16 residues. The V segment lost 3 bases and the J segment 0 bases; nucleotides outside the gene matches: 9. In DNA form, the CDR3 reads TGTGCCTGGAGCCCGAGACCGGGACAGGCTAACTATGGCTACACCTTC. Amino acid sequence: CAWSPRPGQANYGYTF.

This clonotype was counted ten times or more. This rearrangement joins TRBV7-9 to TRBJ2-2, with D possibly being TRBD2 (5 bases). V was clipped by 5 bases and J by 2 bases, with 12 bases between them. The CDR3 sequence is 15 residues long. Germline CDR1 and CDR2: SEHNR and FQNEAQ (reference sequence). CDR3 in amino acids: CASSLFRGNTGELFF. CDR3 DNA: TGTGCCAGCAGCCTTTTTCGGGGAAACACCGGGGAGCTGTTTTTT.

This clonotype was counted many times. The V gene is TRBV10-3, the J gene TRBJ2-2; tentative D call: TRBD1 (6 bases). V was trimmed by 1 base and J by 7 bases, leaving 10 bases between them. CDR1 ENHRY and CDR2 SYGVKD come from the germline V gene. The CDR3 has 14 residues. The CDR3 protein is CAISELQGRGELFF. DNA of the CDR3: TGTGCCATCAGTGAGTTACAGGGTCGCGGGGAGCTGTTTTTT.

This clonotype was observed many times. This rearrangement joins TRBV20-1 to TRBJ2-5; D is unclear. Germline lookup yields CDR1 DFQATT and CDR2 SNEGSKA (reference sequence). V lost 6 bases to trimming and J lost 2 bases, with 13 bases between them. The length of the CDR3 is 13 residues. In nucleotides, the CDR3 is TGCAGTGCCGGACGGACGGATCAAGAGACCCAGTACTTC. Its translation: CSAGRTDQETQYF.

Note on this clonotype: This may be a read error: a much more frequent sequence differs by one nucleotide. This chain links TRBV30 with TRBJ2-4; D remains unclear. This CDR3 spans 13 amino acids. Germline CDR1 is GTSNPN and CDR2 is SVGIG (reference sequence). The CDR3: CAWSGSGENFQYF. The DNA of the CDR3 is TGTGCCTGGAGTGGGAGTGGCGAAAACTTTCAGTACTTC.

This clonotype has a count of ten or more. V usage is TRBV7-8 and J usage is TRBJ2-7; 12 bases match TRBD2. Trimming took 1 base from V and 3 from J; bases not matched to a gene: 10. This CDR3 region has 18 residues. Per the germline V gene, CDR1 is SGHVS and CDR2 is FQNEAQ. The CDR3 reads CASSLVPWTSGIIYEQYF. The CDR3 nucleotides read TGTGCCAGCAGCTTAGTGCCATGGACTAGCGGGATTATCTACGAGCAGTACTTC.

This clonotype was picked up a small number of times. V and J are TRBV5-5 and TRBJ1-5, with 7 bases identical to TRBD1. The CDR3 has 15 amino acids. Germline V CDR1 and CDR2: SGHKS, YYEKEE (reference sequence). With 3 bases clipped from V and 1 base from J, the junction kept 4 bases outside the gene matches. CDR3 nucleotide sequence: TGTGCCAGCAGCTGGGGGACAGCCAGCAATCAGCCCCAGCATTTT. It codes for CASSWGTASNQPQHF.

This clonotype was picked up many times. This chain's CDR3 is CSVTDTNTEAFF. The CDR3, as DNA: TGCAGCGTTACTGACACGAACACTGAAGCTTTCTTT. The V call is TRBV29-1, the J call TRBJ1-1; no reliable D call. Trimming removed 5 bases at V and 1 base at J, with 8 bases between. This CDR3 region has 12 residues. The germline gives CDR1 SQVTM, CDR2 ANQGSEA.

This clonotype was observed many times. CDR3 sequence (DNA): TGTGCCAGCAGTCGACAGGGACCCAATCAGCCCCAGCATTTT. It codes for CASSRQGPNQPQHF. The chain carries TRBV6-1 and TRBJ1-5; 7 bases are a match to TRBD1. CDR3 length: 14 amino acids. Germline V lookup: CDR1 MNHNS, CDR2 SASEGT. Losses at the gene ends were 5 bases for V and 3 bases for J; bases not matched to a gene: 4.

With respect to this clonotype: This is likely a read error, given that the CDR3 carries no conserved phenylalanine or tryptophan at its end. V gene TRBV6-1 combines with J gene TRBJ1-3, with D uncertain. V shed 5 bases and J shed 4 bases, with 6 bases lying between them. The CDR3 runs 12 residues. Germline values: CDR1 MNHNS, CDR2 SASEGT. The DNA for the CDR3 is TGTGCCAGCAGTCGAGGAGGAAACACCATATATGTT. Its protein is CASSRGGNTIYV.

This clonotype appeared many times. The chain uses TRBV6-1 and TRBJ1-5; 8 bases are shared with TRBD1. The CDR3 totals 16 residues. V lost 6 bases to trimming and J lost 3 bases; unmatched junction nucleotides: 10. CDR1 MNHNS and CDR2 SASEGT come from the germline V gene. The CDR3 reads CASSQTTGAFNQPQHF. The CDR3 DNA sequence: TGTGCCAGCAGCCAGACGACAGGGGCCTTCAATCAGCCCCAGCATTTT.

The chain joins TRBV11-2 to TRBJ1-2; no definite D call. Trimming took 6 bases from V and 5 from J, leaving 25 bases between them. The CDR3 consists of 17 residues. Germline-derived CDR1 and CDR2 are SGHAT and FQNNGV. For the CDR3, the DNA is TGTGCCAGCAGTCTTAGGATGCTTGGTCGGCGGGAGTATGGCTACACCTTC. Amino acids: CASSLRMLGRREYGYTF.

The genes are TRBV12-3 or TRBV12-4 and TRBJ2-2; tentative D call: TRBD2 (6 bases). The CDR3 has 16 residues. V was clipped by 2 bases and J by 0 bases, with 10 bases between them. The CDR3 DNA is TGTGCCAGCAGTTTAAGGCTAGCGACGAACACCGGGGAGCTGTTTTTT. This gives the protein CASSLRLATNTGELFF.

This clonotype was detected many times. The V gene is TRBV28, the J gene TRBJ1-1; D is unclear. V was trimmed by 4 bases and J by 3 bases, leaving 9 bases between them. This CDR3 is built from 13 residues. Germline loops: CDR1 MDHEN, CDR2 SYDVKM. In DNA, the CDR3 is TGTGCCAGCAGTTCCTTTACGTACACTGAAGCTTTCTTT. Translated: CASSSFTYTEAFF. Full variable domain (missing parts from reference TRBV28 and TRBJ1-1): DVKVTQSSRYLVKRTGEKVFLECVQDMDHENMFWYRQDPGLGLRLIYFSYDVKMKEKGDIPEGYSVSREKKERFSLILESASTNQTSMYLCASSSFTYTEAFFGQGTRLTVV.

The V and J genes are TRBV28 and TRBJ1-5; D possibly corresponds to TRBD1 (6 bases). Germline CDR1 is MDHEN and CDR2 is SYDVKM. Trimming took off 5 bases at V and 1 base at J, with 12 bases between the two ends. This CDR3 is built from 15 residues. CDR3 DNA sequence: TGTGCCAGCAGTACCAGGGGAGGGAGCAATCAGCCCCAGCATTTT. Protein: CASSTRGGSNQPQHF. Supplemented by reference TRBV28 and TRBJ1-5, the full variable domain reads DVKVTQSSRYLVKRTGEKVFLECVQDMDHENMFWYRQDPGLGLRLIYFSYDVKMKEKGDIPEGYSVSREKKERFSLILESASTNQTSMYLCASSTRGGSNQPQHFGDGTRLSIL.

The sample holds many counts of this clonotype. The chain uses TRBV19 and TRBJ1-1; no reliable D call. Germline V gives CDR1 LNHDA, CDR2 SQIVND (reference sequence). V was shortened by 4 bases and J by 0 bases, with 3 bases between the two germline ends. This CDR3 region has 12 residues. CDR3 nucleotide sequence: TGTGCCAGTAGTACCCTGAACACTGAAGCTTTCTTT. This translates into CASSTLNTEAFF.

This clonotype was counted at least ten times. The V call is TRBV30, the J call TRBJ1-2; D is ambiguous. Trimming removed 6 bases at V and 4 bases at J, with 9 bases between. Germline lookup yields CDR1 GTSNPN and CDR2 SVGIG (reference sequence). This CDR3 is 11 amino acids long. The CDR3 sequence is CACFGVYGYTF. The CDR3 nucleotides read TGTGCCTGCTTCGGGGTCTATGGCTACACCTTC.

This clonotype was recorded many times. The chain links TRBV20-1 to TRBJ2-7; D uncertain. Between the trimmed V and J ends, which lost 3 bases and 0 bases, there was a span of 6 bases. CDR3 length: 12 residues. Germline V gene sequence: CDR1 DFQATT, CDR2 SNEGSKA (reference sequence). This CDR3 is CSASASSYEQYF. The CDR3, as DNA: TGCAGTGCTAGTGCGAGCTCCTACGAGCAGTACTTC.

This clonotype was counted ten times or more. The J gene is TRBJ2-7, the V gene TRBV7-2, with D maybe TRBD1 (5 bases). The CDR3 totals 14 residues. Trimming removed 5 bases from V and 2 bases from J, with 13 bases in between. Germline V gives CDR1 SGHTA, CDR2 FQGNSA. CDR3 bases: TGTGCCAGCAGCAAACAGGCGACTGCCTACGAGCAGTACTTC. Protein sequence: CASSKQATAYEQYF.